This T cell receptor (beta chain) emerged from a study of monozygotic twins with inflammatory bowel disease (dated 2019 in TCRdb). Regarding the research as a whole: In total, some 30 monozygotic twin pairs made up the full study: 19 Danish pairs, all IBD-discordant, plus nine German pairs, of which four were IBD-concordant and five were IBD-discordant. The search for disease-associated traits relied mainly on comparing, within discordant pairs, IBD patients with their genetically identical healthy co-twins. Each individual had, on average, about 151 000 unique TCRalpha sequences and 181 000 unique TCRbeta sequences available for analysis.

The CDR3 covers 12 residues, taking in both the cysteine and the phenylalanine. The record lacks a DNA sequence. CDR1 and CDR2 are read off the germline V gene (reference sequence) as MNHEY and SMNVEV. From each donor, an approximately 2.6 ml peripheral blood sample was collected into PAXgene tubes and kept at -80 degrees C. Total RNA was isolated from whole blood with the PAXgene blood miRNA kit on an automated QIAcube, without T cell sorting. Peripheral blood from monozygotic twin pairs who were concordant or discordant for inflammatory bowel disease underwent deep TCRalpha and TCRbeta repertoire profiling using unique molecular barcoding. For every twin pair, smoking habits were documented, and each individual was categorised as a current, former or never smoker. The library was produced with 5' RACE. The input for every TCR library was around 4,000 ng of total RNA. For each sample, cDNA was synthesized in eight separate reactions using SMARTScribe reverse transcriptase. Unique molecular identifiers containing a 6-nucleotide sample barcode were introduced through template switching during cDNA synthesis. TCRalpha and TCRbeta cDNA was amplified in two nested PCRs of around 15 and 9 cycles, and bead purification was carried out after each PCR. Before amplification, the cDNA was both treated with uracil DNA-glycosylase and purified with the QIAquick PCR purification kit. The second PCR added Illumina TruSeq-compatible adapters along with sample-specific barcodes. TapeStation and Qubit were used to check library quality and concentration, and 5 to 6.5 ng of each library was pooled. Pooled libraries were sequenced on an Illumina HiSeq2500 single-index Rapid Run with 2 x 100 bp reads and custom sequencing primers. The original methods were these. PCR and sequencing errors were corrected by UMI-based consensus assembly using MiGEC version 1.2.6. V(D)J alignment, clonotype assembly and CDR3 extraction were performed with MiXCR version 2.1.1. Normalisation of gene usage, clonotype sharing and MAIT/NKT TCR abundance was achieved by analysing the top 1000, 10 000 and 20 000 clonotypes per sample. After downsampling to 27 000 UMIs, diversity was calculated as the inverse Simpson index using the vegan R package. Paired Mann-Whitney U tests were applied to discordant twin pairs, with Benjamini-Hochberg correction for multiple testing. Based on TCRdb reprocessing of the reads, there is one entry per CDR3 protein sequence, and DNA is missing. The V and J calls here are based on TCRdb, not the publication. The table kept for this sample lists about 380,000 distinct CDR3 sequences. Of the sample, just over 2.5% falls within the top ten clones.

Study-level results and caveats: No single strong signal or clonotype linked to IBD turned up in the results, so the idea that one exists was not supported. Different T cell subtypes could not be distinguished in the analysis. Differing immunosuppressive treatments among patients may have added background noise and inter-individual variability to the repertoires. Repertoire similarity did not differ between concordant and discordant twins, which could be due to limited statistical power. TCRbeta repertoire diversity, by inverse Simpson index, was decreased in IBD patients compared with their healthy co-twins. Compared with healthy twins, IBD patients shared fewer clonotypes with other individuals, and the difference was most pronounced in patients with signs of disease activity.

Details on this clonotype: The target of this receptor is not known.

This receptor chain uses TRBV27 and TRBJ2-3. The sequenced sample was blood. This sequence was found in a human donor with ulcerative colitis or Crohn's disease, or a healthy co-twin of an affected twin (not recorded which). The CDR3 protein: CASSSPLDTQYF.